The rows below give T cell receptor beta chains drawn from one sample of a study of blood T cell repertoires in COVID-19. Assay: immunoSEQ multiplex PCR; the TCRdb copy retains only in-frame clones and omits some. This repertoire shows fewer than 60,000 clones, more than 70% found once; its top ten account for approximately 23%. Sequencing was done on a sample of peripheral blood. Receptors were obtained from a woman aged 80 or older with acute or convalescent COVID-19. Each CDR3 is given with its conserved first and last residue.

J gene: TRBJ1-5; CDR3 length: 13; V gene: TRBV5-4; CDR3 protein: CASSWNRRQPQHF
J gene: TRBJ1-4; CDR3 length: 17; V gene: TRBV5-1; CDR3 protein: CASSYEVGGKANEKLFF
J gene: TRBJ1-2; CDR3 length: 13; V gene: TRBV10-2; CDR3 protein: CASSAGTVSGYTF
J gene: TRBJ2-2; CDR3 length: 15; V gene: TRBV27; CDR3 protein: CASRLTGTNTGELFF
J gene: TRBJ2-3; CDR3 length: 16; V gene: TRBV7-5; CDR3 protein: CARSSPTSGGADTQYF
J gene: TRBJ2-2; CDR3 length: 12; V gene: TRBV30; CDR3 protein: CAWSPGVGELFF
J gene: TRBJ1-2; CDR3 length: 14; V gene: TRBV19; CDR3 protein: CASREHQANYGYTF
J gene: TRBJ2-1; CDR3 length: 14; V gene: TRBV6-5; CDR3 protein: CASRSTATGRTRVF
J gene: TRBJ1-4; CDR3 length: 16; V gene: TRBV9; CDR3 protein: CASSVAPTATNEKLFF
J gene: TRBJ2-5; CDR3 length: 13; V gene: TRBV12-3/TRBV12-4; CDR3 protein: CASSLSGEETQYF
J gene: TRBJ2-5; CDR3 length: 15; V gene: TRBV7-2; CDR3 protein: CASSLSQGRQETQYF
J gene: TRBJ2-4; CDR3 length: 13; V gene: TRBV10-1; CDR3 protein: CASSGSGGNIQYF
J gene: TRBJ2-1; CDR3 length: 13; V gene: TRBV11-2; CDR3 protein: CASSPKQNNEQFF
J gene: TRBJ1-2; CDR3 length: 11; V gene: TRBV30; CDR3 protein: CAWSRVWGYTF
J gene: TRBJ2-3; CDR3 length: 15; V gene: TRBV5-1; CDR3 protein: CASSFSGGRTDTQYF
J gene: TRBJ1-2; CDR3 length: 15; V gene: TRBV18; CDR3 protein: CASSPGGQGLGGYTF
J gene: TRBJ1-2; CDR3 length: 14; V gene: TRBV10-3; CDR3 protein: CAISEASDNYGYTF
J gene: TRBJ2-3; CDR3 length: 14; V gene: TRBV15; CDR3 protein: CATRTSGGSDTQYF
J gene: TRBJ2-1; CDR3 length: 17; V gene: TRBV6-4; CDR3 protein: CASSEYMGRSSYNEQFF
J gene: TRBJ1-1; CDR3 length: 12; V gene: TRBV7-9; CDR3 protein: CASSVLDTEAFF
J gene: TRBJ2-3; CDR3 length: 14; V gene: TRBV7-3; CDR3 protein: CASGPGLAADTQYF
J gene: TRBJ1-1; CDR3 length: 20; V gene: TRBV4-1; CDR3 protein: CASSQDMYRTGSGMNTEAFF